This T cell receptor (beta chain) was documented in a study of blood T cell repertoires in COVID-19. Turning to the study itself: Spain, Italy and the United States supplied samples that represented acute and convalescent COVID-19. Nucleic acid was either cDNA or gDNA, and it came from T cells, B-cell-depleted T cells, or PBMCs.

This CDR3 comprises 15 residues. Germline CDR1 and CDR2: ENHRY and SYGVKD. V was pared by 6 bases and J by 6 bases, with 12 bases of the junction left unmatched. Under the authors' procedure: Amplification with reference gene primers provided the estimates of nucleated cell counts. Sequencing used immunoSEQ multiplex PCR; TCRdb keeps in-frame clones, though not all of them. That table gives V, J and clone size, and the DNA gave D and trimming. The table lists roughly 140,000 clones, about 86% of them singletons, with around 8.2% in the top ten. The V and J genes are TRBV10-3 and TRBJ2-7; the match to TRBD2 covers 9 bases. This TCR was sampled from a human donor in a cohort sampled during active COVID-19. Sequenced: peripheral blood. Here the CDR3 reads CAIRGGLADLGEQYF. CDR3 nucleotide sequence: TGTGCCATCAGGGGGGGACTAGCAGACCTCGGCGAGCAGTACTTC.